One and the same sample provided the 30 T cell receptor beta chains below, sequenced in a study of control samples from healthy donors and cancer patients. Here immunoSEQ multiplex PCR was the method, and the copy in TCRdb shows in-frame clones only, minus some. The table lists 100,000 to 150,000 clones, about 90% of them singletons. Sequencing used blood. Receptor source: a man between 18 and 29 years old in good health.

The CDR3 reads CAIREVGQGAFTEAFF. Written as DNA, the CDR3 is TGTGCCATCAGAGAGGTGGGACAGGGGGCCTTCACTGAAGCTTTCTTT. The genes are TRBV10-3 and TRBJ1-1; 12 nucleotides match TRBD1. The CDR3 has 16 amino acids. V shed 6 bases and J 4 bases; nucleotides not matched to a gene: 9. Germline assignment: CDR1 ENHRY and CDR2 SYGVKD.

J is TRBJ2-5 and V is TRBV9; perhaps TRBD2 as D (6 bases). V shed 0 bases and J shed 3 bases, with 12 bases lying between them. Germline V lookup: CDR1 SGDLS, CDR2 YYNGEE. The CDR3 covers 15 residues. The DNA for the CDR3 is TGTGCCAGCAGCGTAGGGACTACAAGTAAAGAGACCCAGTACTTC. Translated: CASSVGTTSKETQYF.

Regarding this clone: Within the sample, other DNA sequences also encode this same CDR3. The CDR3: CASSPSAETQYF. CDR3 sequence (DNA): TGTGCCAGCAGCCCCTCCGCAGAGACCCAGTACTTC. This chain uses TRBV7-9 with TRBJ2-5; D not resolved. Germline lookup yields CDR1 SEHNR and CDR2 FQNEAQ (reference sequence). Trimming cost V 5 bases and J 4 bases, with 8 bases left between them. CDR3 length: 12 residues.

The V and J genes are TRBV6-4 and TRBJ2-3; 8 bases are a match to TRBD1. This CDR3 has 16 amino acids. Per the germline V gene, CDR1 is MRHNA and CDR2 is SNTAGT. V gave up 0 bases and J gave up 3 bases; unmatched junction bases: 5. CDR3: CASSDSAQGATDTQYF. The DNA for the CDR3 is TGTGCCAGCAGTGACTCAGCCCAGGGGGCGACAGATACGCAGTATTTT.

The CDR3 is CASSWDRLGAFF. The CDR3 coding sequence is TGTGCCAGCAGCTGGGACAGGCTCGGAGCTTTCTTT. V and J are TRBV6-2 or TRBV6-3 and TRBJ1-1, with TRBD1 matching 8 bases. Germline assignment: CDR1 MNHEY and CDR2 SVGEGT. Trimming removed 6 bases from V and 10 bases from J; junction bases left unmatched: 7. CDR3 length: 12 residues.

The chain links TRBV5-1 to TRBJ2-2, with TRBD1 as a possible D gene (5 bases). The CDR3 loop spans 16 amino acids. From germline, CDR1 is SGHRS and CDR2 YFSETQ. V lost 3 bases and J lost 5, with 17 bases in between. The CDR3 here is CASSSTLGETTGELFF. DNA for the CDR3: TGCGCCAGCAGCTCCACCTTAGGGGAAACGACCGGGGAGCTGTTTTTT.

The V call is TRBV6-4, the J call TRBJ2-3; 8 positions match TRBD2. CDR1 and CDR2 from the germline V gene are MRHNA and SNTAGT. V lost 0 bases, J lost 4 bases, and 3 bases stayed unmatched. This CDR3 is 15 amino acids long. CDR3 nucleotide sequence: TGTGCCAGCAGTGACTCATCGGGAGGGGCAGATACGCAGTATTTT. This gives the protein CASSDSSGGADTQYF.

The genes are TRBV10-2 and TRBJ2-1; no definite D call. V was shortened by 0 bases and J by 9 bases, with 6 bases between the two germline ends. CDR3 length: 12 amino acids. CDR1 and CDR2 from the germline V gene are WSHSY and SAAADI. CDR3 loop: CASSESGVEQFF. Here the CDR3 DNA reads TGCGCCAGCAGTGAGTCTGGGGTTGAGCAGTTCTTC.

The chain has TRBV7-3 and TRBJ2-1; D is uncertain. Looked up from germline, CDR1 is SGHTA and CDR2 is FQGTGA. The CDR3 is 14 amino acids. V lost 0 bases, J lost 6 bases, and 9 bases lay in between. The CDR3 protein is CASSLTGLSNEQFF. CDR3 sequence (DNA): TGTGCCAGCAGCTTAACGGGTTTGAGCAATGAGCAGTTCTTC.

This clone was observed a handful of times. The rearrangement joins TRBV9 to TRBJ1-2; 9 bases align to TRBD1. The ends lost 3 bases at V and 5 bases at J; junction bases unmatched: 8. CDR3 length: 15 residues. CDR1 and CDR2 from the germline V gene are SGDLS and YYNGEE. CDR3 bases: TGTGCCAGCAGCGGAAGAGACAGGGGGAAGTATGGCTACACCTTC. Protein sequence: CASSGRDRGKYGYTF. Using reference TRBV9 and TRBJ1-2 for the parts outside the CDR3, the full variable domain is DSGVTQTPKHLITATGQRVTLRCSPRSGDLSVYWYQQSLDQGLQFLIQYYNGEERAKGNILERFSAQQFPDLHSELNLSSLELGDSALYFCASSGRDRGKYGYTFGSGTRLTVV.

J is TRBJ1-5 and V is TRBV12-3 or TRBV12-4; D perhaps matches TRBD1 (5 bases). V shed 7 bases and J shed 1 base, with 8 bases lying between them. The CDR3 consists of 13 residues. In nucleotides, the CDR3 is TGTGCCAGCAACCGGGACAGCAATCAGCCCCAGCATTTT. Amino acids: CASNRDSNQPQHF.

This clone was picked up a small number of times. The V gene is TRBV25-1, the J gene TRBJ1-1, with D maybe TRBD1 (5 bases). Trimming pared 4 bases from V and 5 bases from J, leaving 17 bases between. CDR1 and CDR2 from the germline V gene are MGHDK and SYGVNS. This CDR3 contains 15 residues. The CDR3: CASSGQDRGKTEAFF. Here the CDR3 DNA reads TGTGCCAGCAGTGGTCAAGACAGAGGGAAGACTGAAGCTTTCTTT.

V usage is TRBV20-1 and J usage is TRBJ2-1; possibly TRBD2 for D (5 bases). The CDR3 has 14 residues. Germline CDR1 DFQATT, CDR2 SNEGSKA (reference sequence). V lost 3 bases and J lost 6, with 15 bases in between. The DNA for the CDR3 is TGCAGTGCTAGTGTGGGAGTTCAGCTCAATGAGCAGTTCTTC. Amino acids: CSASVGVQLNEQFF.

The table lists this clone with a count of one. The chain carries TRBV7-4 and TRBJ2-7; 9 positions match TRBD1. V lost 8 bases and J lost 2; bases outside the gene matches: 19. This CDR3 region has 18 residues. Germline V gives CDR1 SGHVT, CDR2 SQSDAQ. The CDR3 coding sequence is TGTGCCAGCGGCCGCGTTTTCTGGAGGGGACAGGGACCCTACGAGCAGTACTTC. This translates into CASGRVFWRGQGPYEQYF.

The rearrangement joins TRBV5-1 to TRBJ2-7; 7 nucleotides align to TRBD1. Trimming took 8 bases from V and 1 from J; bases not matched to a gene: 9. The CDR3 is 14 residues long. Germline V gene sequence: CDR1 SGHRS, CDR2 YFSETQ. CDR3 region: CASPDRAYSYEQYF. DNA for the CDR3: TGCGCCAGTCCCGACAGGGCTTATTCCTACGAGCAGTACTTC.

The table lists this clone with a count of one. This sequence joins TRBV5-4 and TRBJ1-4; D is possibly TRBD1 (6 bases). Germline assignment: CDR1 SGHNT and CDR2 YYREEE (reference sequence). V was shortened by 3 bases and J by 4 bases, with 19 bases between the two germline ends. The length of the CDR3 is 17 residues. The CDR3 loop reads CASSSPTDSPRNEKLFF. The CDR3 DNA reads TGTGCCAGCAGCTCGCCAACGGACAGCCCTCGTAATGAAAAACTGTTTTTT.

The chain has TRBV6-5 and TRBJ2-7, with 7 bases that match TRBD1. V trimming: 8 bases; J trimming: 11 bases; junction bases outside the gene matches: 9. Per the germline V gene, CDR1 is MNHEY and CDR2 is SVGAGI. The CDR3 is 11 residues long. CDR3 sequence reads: CASGPGGVEYF. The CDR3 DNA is TGTGCCAGCGGGCCAGGGGGTGTTGAGTACTTC.

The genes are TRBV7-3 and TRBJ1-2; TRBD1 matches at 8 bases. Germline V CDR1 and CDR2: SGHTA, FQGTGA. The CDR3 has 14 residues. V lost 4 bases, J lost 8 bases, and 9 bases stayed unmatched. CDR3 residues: CASSSSWTGWGYTF. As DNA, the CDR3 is TGTGCCAGCAGCTCCTCATGGACAGGGTGGGGCTACACCTTC.

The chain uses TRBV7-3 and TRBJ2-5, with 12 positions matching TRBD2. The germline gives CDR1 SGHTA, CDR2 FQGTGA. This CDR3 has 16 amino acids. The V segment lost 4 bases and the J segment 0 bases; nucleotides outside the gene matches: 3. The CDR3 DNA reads TGTGCCAGCAGCTCGCGACTAGCGGGAGACCAAGAGACCCAGTACTTC. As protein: CASSSRLAGDQETQYF.

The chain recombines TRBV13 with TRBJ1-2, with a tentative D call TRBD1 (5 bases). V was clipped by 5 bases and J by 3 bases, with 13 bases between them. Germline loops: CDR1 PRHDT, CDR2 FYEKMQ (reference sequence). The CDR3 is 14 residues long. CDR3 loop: CASSQPPGDYGYTF. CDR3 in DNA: TGTGCCAGCAGCCAGCCCCCGGGGGACTATGGCTACACCTTC. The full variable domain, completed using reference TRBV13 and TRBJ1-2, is AAGVIQSPRHLIKEKRETATLKCYPIPRHDTVYWYQQGPGQDPQFLISFYEKMQSDKGSIPDRFSAQQFSDYHSELNMSSLELGDSALYFCASSQPPGDYGYTFGSGTRLTVV.

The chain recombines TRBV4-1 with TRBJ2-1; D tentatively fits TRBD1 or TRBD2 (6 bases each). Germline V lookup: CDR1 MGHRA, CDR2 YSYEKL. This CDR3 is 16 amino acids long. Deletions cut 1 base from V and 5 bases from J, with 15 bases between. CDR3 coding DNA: TGCGCCAGCAGCCAAGTCACCGGGGGCAAGGACAATGAGCAGTTCTTC. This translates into CASSQVTGGKDNEQFF.

The CDR3 protein is CASSLKGGGTSGYETQYF. CDR3 nucleotides: TGTGCCAGCAGCTTAAAAGGGGGAGGGACCTCTGGGTACGAGACCCAGTACTTC. J is TRBJ2-5 and V is TRBV7-3; TRBD2 is a possible D gene (7 bases). Deletions cut 1 base from V and 5 bases from J, with 23 bases between. Germline V gene data show CDR1 as SGHTA and CDR2 as FQGTGA. This CDR3 has 18 residues.

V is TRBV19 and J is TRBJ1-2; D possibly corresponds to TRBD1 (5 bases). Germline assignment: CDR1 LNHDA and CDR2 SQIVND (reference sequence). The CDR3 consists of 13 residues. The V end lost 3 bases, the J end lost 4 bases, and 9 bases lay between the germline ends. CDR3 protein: CASSIVDTYGYTF. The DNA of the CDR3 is TGTGCCAGTAGTATCGTGGACACCTATGGCTACACCTTC.

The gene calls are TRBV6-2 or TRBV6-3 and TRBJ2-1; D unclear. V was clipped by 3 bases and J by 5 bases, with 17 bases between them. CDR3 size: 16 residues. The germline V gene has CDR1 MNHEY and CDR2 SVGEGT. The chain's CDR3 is CASSYGQESLDNEQFF. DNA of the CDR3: TGTGCCAGCAGTTATGGGCAGGAAAGCTTAGACAATGAGCAGTTCTTC.

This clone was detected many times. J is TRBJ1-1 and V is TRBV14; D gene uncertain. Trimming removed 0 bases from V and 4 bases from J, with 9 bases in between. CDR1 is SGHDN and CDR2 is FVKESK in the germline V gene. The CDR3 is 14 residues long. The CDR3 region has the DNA TGTGCCAGCAGCCAAGATAGCGTCGGCACTGAAGCTTTCTTT. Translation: CASSQDSVGTEAFF.

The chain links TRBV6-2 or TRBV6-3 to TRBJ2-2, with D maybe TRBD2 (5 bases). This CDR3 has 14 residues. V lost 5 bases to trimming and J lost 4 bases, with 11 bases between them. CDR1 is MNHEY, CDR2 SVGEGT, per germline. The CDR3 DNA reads TGTGCCAGCAGTGGGAAGCGGATCACCGGGGAGCTGTTTTTT. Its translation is CASSGKRITGELFF.

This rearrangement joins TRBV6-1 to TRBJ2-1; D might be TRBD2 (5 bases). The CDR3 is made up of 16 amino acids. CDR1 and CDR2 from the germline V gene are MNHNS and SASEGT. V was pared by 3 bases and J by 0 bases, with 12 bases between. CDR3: CASSERTGSSYNEQFF. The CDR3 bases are TGTGCCAGCAGTGAGAGGACGGGAAGCTCCTACAATGAGCAGTTCTTC.

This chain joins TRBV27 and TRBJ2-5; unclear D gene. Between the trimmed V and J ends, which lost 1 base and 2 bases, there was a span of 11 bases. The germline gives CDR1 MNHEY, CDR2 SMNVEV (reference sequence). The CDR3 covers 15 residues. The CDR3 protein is CASSLYPPGQETQYF. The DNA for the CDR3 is TGTGCCAGCAGTTTATATCCCCCAGGACAAGAGACCCAGTACTTC.

This CDR3 reads CASSPSKIKGAFF. CDR3 nucleotide sequence: TGTGCCAGCAGTCCCTCTAAAATTAAAGGGGCTTTCTTT. The gene calls are TRBV28 and TRBJ1-1; D not resolved. The germline gives CDR1 MDHEN, CDR2 SYDVKM. V shed 5 bases and J shed 11 bases, with 18 bases lying between them. The CDR3 covers 13 residues.

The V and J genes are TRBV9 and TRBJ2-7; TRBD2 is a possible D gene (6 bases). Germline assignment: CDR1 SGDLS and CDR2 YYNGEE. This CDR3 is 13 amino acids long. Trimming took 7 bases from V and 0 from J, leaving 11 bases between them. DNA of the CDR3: TGTGCCAGCGCCCCTAGCGCCTCCTACGAGCAGTACTTC. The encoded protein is CASAPSASYEQYF.